This is a list of T cell receptor beta chains from one sample in a study of cytomegalovirus exposure and HLA in healthy donors. Sequencing used immunoSEQ multiplex PCR; TCRdb keeps in-frame clones, though not all of them. The profile shows 150,000 to 200,000 clones, around 82% of them singletons. The sample was PBMCs. The origin of the receptors is a woman aged 25 to 45 in good health and CMV-seropositive. CDR3s include the opening cysteine and the closing phenylalanine or tryptophan. D genes are given only for firm matches. Some rows mark clone size as missing; the rest say once, few, many or name a class of expanded clone.

TRBD1 TRBJ1-1 - TRBV5-1 TGCGCCAGCAGCGATAACAGGGGCGGGGGGACTGAAGCTTTCTTT CASSDNRGGGTEAFF
- TRBJ2-1 - TRBV10-1 TGCGCCAGCTCCTCTGGGGGCAGTTCCTACAATGAGCAGTTCTTC CASSSGGSSYNEQFF
TRBD1 TRBJ1-2 - TRBV2 TGTGCCACCCGACAGGGGGCAAAGGGCTACACCTTC CATRQGAKGYTF
TRBD1 TRBJ1-5 - TRBV6-1 TGTGCCAGCAGTGAGGTAGGGACAGGAGTACATAGCAATCAGCCCCAGCATTTT CASSEVGTGVHSNQPQHF
TRBD1 TRBJ1-2 once TRBV4-1 TGCGCCAGCAGCCAACCAATCGACGACAGGGCTTATGGCTACACCTTC CASSQPIDDRAYGYTF
- TRBJ2-5 few TRBV28 TGTGCCAGCAGTTATGGGCTGGAGACCCAGTACTTC CASSYGLETQYF
- TRBJ1-5 - TRBV13 TGTGCCAGCAGCAAACAGGGTTGGAGCAATCAGCCCCAGCATTTT CASSKQGWSNQPQHF
- TRBJ1-5 - TRBV5-8 TGTGCCAGCACCTCCAATCAGCCCCAGCATTTT CASTSNQPQHF
TRBD1 TRBJ1-1 - TRBV13 TGTGCCAGCAGCCAGGGACAGGGAGTCATCAGCACTGAAGCTTTCTTT CASSQGQGVISTEAFF
- TRBJ2-2 - TRBV7-9 TGTGCCAGCCTTCCGAACACCGGGGAGCTGTTTTTT CASLPNTGELFF
TRBD1 TRBJ2-7 once TRBV28 TGTGCCAGCAGTTTCAAATCCGGGACAGGGAACTACGAGCAGTACTTC CASSFKSGTGNYEQYF
TRBD1 TRBJ2-3 - TRBV6-4 TGTGCCAGCAGTATCCGTCCGGGACAGCCCACAGATACGCAGTATTTT CASSIRPGQPTDTQYF
- TRBJ2-2 - TRBV6-5 TGTGCCAGCGGGGGGTGGGCGAACACCGGGGAGCTGTTTTTT CASGGWANTGELFF
- TRBJ1-2 few TRBV15 TGTGCCACCAGCACAGAGTTGGGGGGGTATGGCTACACCTTC CATSTELGGYGYTF
- TRBJ2-4 few TRBV7-9 TGTGCCAGCAGCTTAGCGACAGGTTTAGCCAAAAACATTCAGTACTTC CASSLATGLAKNIQYF
TRBD2 TRBJ2-3 - TRBV5-4 TGTGCCAGCAGCTTGGAACCTAGCGGGCCCCGTACGCAGTATTTT CASSLEPSGPRTQYF
TRBD2 TRBJ2-2 - TRBV19 TGTGCCAGTAGTACGCGGGGGGTGGACGGGGAGCTGTTTTTT CASSTRGVDGELFF
TRBD2 TRBJ2-7 - TRBV10-2 TGCGCCAGCACTAGCGGGGGGACCTACGAGCAGTACTTC CASTSGGTYEQYF
TRBD2 TRBJ2-5 - TRBV7-9 TGTGCCAGCAGCTTAGGCCTAGCGGGGGTTGAGACCCAGTACTTC CASSLGLAGVETQYF
- TRBJ1-2 - TRBV5-5 TGTGCCAGCAGCGCGGATCATCCCTATGGCTACACCTTC CASSADHPYGYTF
- TRBJ1-2 - TRBV19 TGTGCCAGTACCGAGGACAGCTATGGCTACACCTTC CASTEDSYGYTF
- TRBJ2-3 few TRBV2 TGTGCCAGCAGTCCCGGGAGAAGCACAGATACGCAGTATTTT CASSPGRSTDTQYF
TRBD1 TRBJ1-5 - TRBV6-5 TGTGCCAGCAGACAAAGGGGGCTGCGTCAGCCCCAGCATTTT CASRQRGLRQPQHF
- TRBJ1-5 - TRBV13 TGTGCCAGCAGCCCCGGGAGGGCTAATAGCAATCAGCCCCAGCATTTT CASSPGRANSNQPQHF
TRBD1 TRBJ1-2 - TRBV4-1 TGCGCCAGCAGCCAACGGACAGGGGGCGACTATGGCTACACCTTC CASSQRTGGDYGYTF
TRBD2 TRBJ2-1 - TRBV19 TGTGCCAGTAGTCGACCAAGGACTAGTGGGTATGAGCAGTTCTTC CASSRPRTSGYEQFF
TRBD1 TRBJ1-2 - TRBV19 TGTGCCAGTAGAGTGGGACAGGGAAAGGGTTATGGCTACACCTTC CASRVGQGKGYGYTF
TRBD2 TRBJ2-3 - TRBV19 TGTGCCAGTAGTTTGGGCGGGGGGGCAGATACGCAGTATTTT CASSLGGGADTQYF
- TRBJ1-2 - TRBV6-1 TGTGCCAGCAGTACCGAATCAGGGATTAACTATGGCTACACCTTC CASSTESGINYGYTF
TRBD2 TRBJ2-2 - TRBV5-5 TGTGCCAGCAGCTTGAGGGGGCTAGCGGGGGCTTCCACCGGGGAGCTGTTTTTT CASSLRGLAGASTGELFF
- TRBJ1-1 - TRBV28 TGTGCCAGCAGTTTAGAGAACAGGGAGAACACTGAAGCTTTCTTT CASSLENRENTEAFF
TRBD2 TRBJ2-2 - TRBV28 TGTGCCAGCACTAGAGCTTTAGCGGGCGCGGGGGAGCTGTTTTTT CASTRALAGAGELFF
- TRBJ2-7 - TRBV5-1 TGCGCCAGCAGCTTACAGGGAATCAACGAGCAGTACTTC CASSLQGINEQYF
TRBD1 TRBJ1-1 - TRBV19 TGTGCCAGTAGGGACAGGGCGGCGACTGAAGCTTTCTTT CASRDRAATEAFF
- TRBJ2-4 - TRBV7-8 TGTGCCAGCAGCTTAACGACAGGAAGAACCCTAGCCAAAAACATTCAGTACTTC CASSLTTGRTLAKNIQYF
TRBD1 TRBJ2-5 - TRBV11-3 TGTGCCAGCAGCTTGGGGACGACAGGGCACCAAGAGACCCAGTACTTC CASSLGTTGHQETQYF
- TRBJ2-7 - TRBV7-9 TGTGCCAGCAGCCCAGCGGACGTTTCCTACGAGCAGTACTTC CASSPADVSYEQYF